The 20 T cell receptor beta chains below were found in one sample sequenced in a study of radiation and T cells in renal cell carcinoma. Repertoires were generated with immunoSEQ multiplex PCR, while TCRdb's copy carries only in-frame clones and drops some. This sample yields about 150,000 clones, of which about 87% are seen a single time; 3.5% to 5% belongs to the top ten. Time point here: baseline pretreatment blood. Specified treatment: 15 Gy SBRT to primary tumor, nephrectomy 4 weeks later. Here the sequenced sample was blood, taken from a patient whose treatment included radiotherapy and nephrectomy. The receptors were sampled from a woman between 65 and 79 years old with renal cell carcinoma.

V is TRBV28 and J is TRBJ1-1; D perhaps matches TRBD1 (5 bases). V dropped 4 bases and J dropped 5 bases, with 8 bases sitting between them. From germline, CDR1 is MDHEN and CDR2 SYDVKM. CDR3 size: 12 residues. This chain's CDR3 is CASSSPGTEAFF. For the CDR3, the DNA is TGTGCCAGCAGTTCCCCAGGGACTGAAGCTTTCTTT.

The count of this clone is one. The chain has TRBV30 and TRBJ1-2; D possibly corresponds to TRBD1 (5 bases). V lost 5 bases and J 2 bases, leaving 9 bases between the germline ends. The CDR3 consists of 12 residues. The germline CDR1 and CDR2 sequences are GTSNPN and SVGIG (reference sequence). CDR3 DNA: TGTGCCTGGGATGACAGCAACTATGGCTACACCTTC. Translated, it gives CAWDDSNYGYTF.

This sequence joins TRBV9 and TRBJ2-7; D possibly corresponds to TRBD2 (7 bases). Trimming took off 0 bases at V and 4 bases at J, with 14 bases between the two ends. The CDR3 covers 15 residues. Germline-derived CDR1 and CDR2 are SGDLS and YYNGEE. CDR3 protein: CASSVVAGAIYEQYF. The CDR3 bases are TGTGCCAGCAGCGTAGTTGCGGGGGCCATTTACGAGCAGTACTTC.

This chain connects TRBV30 to TRBJ1-2; D not certain. V was cut by 0 bases and J by 4 bases, with 9 bases left in between. The CDR3 totals 13 residues. Germline V gives CDR1 GTSNPN, CDR2 SVGIG (reference sequence). The CDR3 DNA is TGTGCCTGGAGTGTAGACTCACCCTATGGCTACACCTTC. Translated, it gives CAWSVDSPYGYTF.

V and J are TRBV19 and TRBJ1-1; TRBD1 might be the D (5 bases). Germline CDR1 reads LNHDA; CDR2 reads SQIVND (reference sequence). Trimming took 4 bases from V and 11 from J, leaving 17 bases between them. The CDR3 runs to 13 residues. The DNA for the CDR3 is TGTGCCAGTAGTACCGGGGCTGACGTGGAGGCTTTCTTT. Translation: CASSTGADVEAFF.

This CDR3 reads CASTYNGASRTDTQYF. The DNA of the CDR3 is TGTGCCAGCACCTATAACGGGGCGAGTAGGACAGATACGCAGTATTTT. This chain uses TRBV27 with TRBJ2-3; possibly TRBD1 or TRBD2 for D (5 bases each). The CDR3 runs 16 residues. Per the germline V gene, CDR1 is MNHEY and CDR2 is SMNVEV (reference sequence). V lost 7 bases and J 3 bases, leaving 20 bases between the germline ends.

This chain connects TRBV5-8 to TRBJ1-4, with 10 bases lining up with TRBD1. Per germline, CDR1 SGHTS and CDR2 YDEGEE. The CDR3 extends over 16 amino acids. Trimming at V came to 5 bases and at J to 3 bases, leaving 7 bases not matched to a gene. Here the CDR3 reads CASRTGTGVPNEKLFF. The CDR3 DNA sequence: TGTGCCAGCAGAACCGGGACAGGGGTGCCTAATGAAAAACTGTTTTTT. The variable domain in full, completed from reference TRBV5-8 and TRBJ1-4, reads EAGVTQSPTHLIKTRGQQATLRCSPISGHTSVYWYQQALGLGLQFLLWYDEGEERNRGNFPPRFSGRQFPNYSSELNVNALELEDSALYLCASRTGTGVPNEKLFFGSGTQLSVL.

The chain couples TRBV9 to TRBJ2-2, with a possible D match to TRBD1 (5 bases). The CDR3 runs to 14 residues. Germline V gene sequence: CDR1 SGDLS, CDR2 YYNGEE. The V and J ends lost 1 base and 6 bases respectively, with 10 bases between them. DNA of the CDR3: TGTGCCAGCAGCGTACAGGGTTTGGCCGGGGAGCTGTTTTTT. Translating it yields CASSVQGLAGELFF.

The chain links TRBV11-2 to TRBJ2-7; 9 bases map to TRBD1. The J segment lost 4 bases and the V segment lost 5 bases, leaving 9 bases of the junction unmatched. Germline V CDR1 and CDR2: SGHAT, FQNNGV. CDR3 length: 15 amino acids. In DNA form, the CDR3 reads TGTGCCAGCAGCATGGACAGGGGCCGAGGGTACGAGCAGTACTTC. This encodes CASSMDRGRGYEQYF.

This chain joins TRBV15 and TRBJ1-1, with 8 bases aligning to TRBD1. Germline CDR1 and CDR2: LNHNV and YYDKDF (reference sequence). The CDR3 extends over 17 amino acids. V was pared by 4 bases and J by 7 bases, with 17 bases of the junction left unmatched. In DNA form, the CDR3 reads TGTGCCACCAGCAAAGTAGGCCAGGGGGCGGTCAACGGTGAAGCTTTCTTT. This translates into CATSKVGQGAVNGEAFF.

This chain connects TRBV15 to TRBJ2-3, with 8 bases matching TRBD2. The V and J ends lost 3 bases and 4 bases, in that order; junction bases with no gene match: 3. Germline V CDR1 and CDR2: LNHNV, YYDKDF (reference sequence). CDR3 size: 14 residues. Here the CDR3 reads CATSSWTSPDTQYF. CDR3 in DNA: TGTGCCACCAGCAGTTGGACTAGCCCAGATACGCAGTATTTT.

The chain joins TRBV19 to TRBJ2-6, with unresolved D. This CDR3 is built from 13 residues. Germline lookup yields CDR1 LNHDA and CDR2 SQIVND (reference sequence). Trimming stripped 7 bases from V and 0 bases from J, with 4 bases between. The CDR3 is CASTSSGANVLTF. CDR3 in DNA: TGTGCCAGTACTTCCTCTGGGGCCAACGTCCTGACTTTC.

The rearrangement joins TRBV18 to TRBJ1-1; D may be TRBD1 (5 bases). The CDR3 extends over 14 amino acids. CDR1 and CDR2 from the germline V gene are KGHSH and LQKENI. Deletions cut 2 bases from V and 5 bases from J, with 12 bases between. Here the CDR3 reads CASSPSEGRTEAFF. The CDR3 DNA is TGTGCCAGCTCACCATCTGAGGGGAGGACTGAAGCTTTCTTT.

The chain joins TRBV28 to TRBJ1-2; 7 bases map to TRBD1. CDR1 MDHEN and CDR2 SYDVKM come from the germline V gene. There are 14 residues in the CDR3. J gave up 4 bases and V 5 bases, and 7 bases lay outside the gene matches. The CDR3 loop is CASSPPTGLYGYTF. DNA of the CDR3: TGTGCCAGCAGTCCACCGACAGGGCTCTATGGCTACACCTTC.

The DNA for the CDR3 is TGTGCCAGCAGCCAAACCCAGGATAACTATGGCTACACCTTC. Its protein is CASSQTQDNYGYTF. V and J are TRBV4-2 and TRBJ1-2; D gene ambiguous. CDR3 length: 14 residues. V gave up 2 bases and J gave up 1 base, with 8 bases separating them. Germline V lookup: CDR1 LGHNA, CDR2 YNFKEQ.

This chain links TRBV6-1 with TRBJ1-1; no reliable D call. The CDR3 covers 11 residues. Germline values: CDR1 MNHNS, CDR2 SASEGT. V was trimmed by 10 bases and J by 11 bases, leaving 17 bases between them. The CDR3 sequence is CAIRGFGWAFF. The CDR3 nucleotides read TGTGCCATCCGAGGGTTTGGATGGGCTTTCTTT.

J is TRBJ2-1 and V is TRBV6-1, with 7 bases fitting TRBD1. The ends lost 0 bases at V and 4 bases at J; junction bases unmatched: 6. The CDR3 loop spans 16 amino acids. Germline lookup yields CDR1 MNHNS and CDR2 SASEGT. This chain's CDR3 is CASSEAWGQQYNEQFF. DNA of the CDR3: TGTGCCAGCAGTGAAGCTTGGGGACAGCAGTACAATGAGCAGTTCTTC.

The chain employs TRBV5-1 and TRBJ1-2; no definite D call. Germline V gene sequence: CDR1 SGHRS, CDR2 YFSETQ. V was clipped by 0 bases and J by 3 bases, with 9 bases between them. This CDR3 comprises 14 residues. The CDR3 sequence: CASSLGLGDYGYTF. As DNA, the CDR3 is TGCGCCAGCAGCTTGGGATTGGGAGACTATGGCTACACCTTC.

This chain uses TRBV6-1 with TRBJ1-5; D perhaps matches TRBD1 (6 bases). This CDR3 is 15 amino acids long. Germline V CDR1 and CDR2: MNHNS, SASEGT. Trimming left V 7 bases short and J 2 bases short, with 15 bases between. The CDR3 DNA reads as TGTGCCAGCATCAAGGGGGACGGGCGCAATCAGCCCCAGCATTTT. Translated, it gives CASIKGDGRNQPQHF.

This chain uses TRBV19 with TRBJ1-6; 8 bases line up with TRBD1. CDR1 LNHDA and CDR2 SQIVND come from the germline V gene (reference sequence). V shed 7 bases and J 7 bases; nucleotides not matched to a gene: 6. The CDR3 runs 14 residues. The CDR3 DNA reads as TGTGCCAGTACCCCGACAGGGGAAAATTCACCCCTCCACTTT. Its protein is CASTPTGENSPLHF. Complete variable domain (other parts from reference TRBV19 and TRBJ1-6): DGGITQSPKYLFRKEGQNVTLSCEQNLNHDAMYWYRQDPGQGLRLIYYSQIVNDFQKGDIAEGYSVSREKKESFPLTVTSAQKNPTAFYLCASTPTGENSPLHFGNGTRLTVT.